These 32 T cell receptor beta chains came from one sample sequenced in a study of metastatic and nonmetastatic thyroid tumors. TCRdb re-processed the PCR reads through MiXCR. The sample records around 17,000 clones, 20% to 25% being singletons. Thyroid surgery was performed in patients who had received no treatment beforehand. Sequencing used adjacent normal tissue. These receptors originate from a female donor with papillary thyroid cancer or a benign thyroid nodule (not recorded which). Some clones in this sample may be carry-over from other donors' samples.

This clone was seen repeatedly, ten times or more. The gene calls are TRBV7-8 and TRBJ2-3; tentative D call: TRBD1 (5 bases). Germline loops: CDR1 SGHVS, CDR2 FQNEAQ. The CDR3 totals 16 residues. V was shortened by 2 bases and J by 6 bases, with 18 bases between the two germline ends. The CDR3, as DNA: TGTGCCAGCAGCTTACCCCGCCAGCAAGCAGGGGATACGCAGTATTTT. Protein sequence: CASSLPRQQAGDTQYF.

This clone is medium-sized (0.01 to 0.1%). V usage is TRBV28 and J usage is TRBJ1-4, with D unresolved. Germline values: CDR1 MDHEN, CDR2 SYDVKM. Trimming removed 6 bases from V and 2 bases from J, with 10 bases in between. The length of the CDR3 is 14 residues. The CDR3 reads CASRSWATNEKLFF. In nucleotides, the CDR3 is TGTGCCAGCAGGTCATGGGCCACTAATGAAAAACTGTTTTTT.

This clone rates as medium-sized. This rearrangement joins TRBV28 to TRBJ2-1, with 7 bases matching TRBD2. The germline CDR1 and CDR2 sequences are MDHEN and SYDVKM. CDR3 length: 15 amino acids. V lost 6 bases to trimming and J lost 0 bases; unmatched junction nucleotides: 5. In DNA, the CDR3 is TGTGCCAGCAGCTTACTAGCGAGCTCCTACAATGAGCAGTTCTTC. Amino acid sequence: CASSLLASSYNEQFF.

The sample holds a few counts of this clone. The CDR3 ends on some other residue instead of the conserved phenylalanine or tryptophan, so this is likely a read error. This chain uses TRBV20-1 with TRBJ1-1; D call uncertain. CDR1 is DFQATT and CDR2 is SNEGSKA in the germline V gene (reference sequence). This CDR3 region has 11 residues. The germline V and J ends were trimmed by 7 bases and 7 bases, with 13 bases remaining between them. The CDR3 here is CSVGVVYEAFL. CDR3 coding DNA: TGCAGTGTTGGTGTGGTCTATGAAGCTTTCCTT.

The V and J genes are TRBV20-1 and TRBJ2-3; 10 bases fit TRBD2. V was pared by 3 bases and J by 4 bases, with 7 bases of the junction left unmatched. The germline gives CDR1 DFQATT, CDR2 SNEGSKA (reference sequence). The CDR3 has 15 residues. The CDR3 DNA reads as TGCAGTGCTAGCGCCACTAGCGGGGTGGCAGATACGCAGTATTTT. It translates to CSASATSGVADTQYF.

The table lists this clone with many counts. V usage is TRBV18 and J usage is TRBJ2-5; 8 bases align to TRBD1. With 3 bases clipped from V and 1 base from J, the junction kept 4 bases outside the gene matches. The CDR3 has 15 residues. Germline CDR1 KGHSH, CDR2 LQKENI. The CDR3 DNA is TGTGCCAGCTCACCCGGTACAGGGGGCCAAGAGACCCAGTACTTC. Its protein product is CASSPGTGGQETQYF.

This chain uses TRBV6-1 with TRBJ2-7, with D possibly matching TRBD2 (6 bases). CDR1 and CDR2 from the germline V gene are MNHNS and SASEGT. CDR3 length: 13 residues. The V gene lost 7 bases and the J gene lost 3 bases, with 13 bases spanning the gap. The CDR3 loop reads CASKIPGVYEQYF. CDR3 DNA: TGTGCCAGCAAAATCCCGGGGGTCTACGAGCAGTACTTC.

V gene TRBV20-1 combines with J gene TRBJ2-3, with 8 bases lining up with TRBD2. J lost 0 bases, V lost 3 bases, and 11 bases had no gene match. Germline loops: CDR1 DFQATT, CDR2 SNEGSKA (reference sequence). This CDR3 has 17 amino acids. CDR3 nucleotides: TGCAGTGCTAGGTCGTGCGGAGCGGGAGTTAGCACAGATACGCAGTATTTT. Amino acids: CSARSCGAGVSTDTQYF.

This clone was recorded many times. The chain uses TRBV11-2 and TRBJ1-6, with a possible D match to TRBD1 (5 bases). This CDR3 contains 16 residues. Germline V gives CDR1 SGHAT, CDR2 FQNNGV. The V and J ends lost 5 bases and 8 bases respectively, with 19 bases between them. This CDR3 is CASSPQIGGIDSPLHF. The CDR3 region has the DNA TGTGCCAGCAGCCCGCAAATCGGGGGGATCGATTCACCCCTCCACTTT.

This clone is termed medium-sized. This chain connects TRBV28 to TRBJ2-1, with D perhaps matching TRBD1 (6 bases). Looked up from germline, CDR1 is MDHEN and CDR2 is SYDVKM. This CDR3 is 15 amino acids long. V lost 6 bases and J 1 base, leaving 13 bases between the germline ends. CDR3 nucleotide sequence: TGTGCCAGCAGCAGACAGGAGAGATCCTACAATGAGCAGTTCTTC. Residues: CASSRQERSYNEQFF.

The chain joins TRBV20-1 to TRBJ2-2; D is possibly TRBD1 (5 bases). CDR1 and CDR2 (germline): DFQATT, SNEGSKA (reference sequence). Deletions cut 7 bases from V and 4 bases from J, with 10 bases between. The CDR3 runs to 12 residues. In DNA, the CDR3 is TGCAGTGGGCAGGGTGGCACCGGGGAGCTGTTTTTT. The encoded protein is CSGQGGTGELFF.

This clone was observed many times. The gene calls are TRBV7-6 and TRBJ2-2; 9 positions match TRBD2. Looked up from germline, CDR1 is SGHVS and CDR2 is FNYEAQ. V shed 5 bases, J shed 4 bases, and the junction held 11 bases outside the gene matches. The CDR3 contains 17 residues. CDR3 loop: CASSALEASGTTGELFF. CDR3 DNA sequence: TGTGCCAGCAGCGCTCTCGAGGCTAGCGGGACCACCGGGGAGCTGTTTTTT.

The genes are TRBV2 and TRBJ1-3, with D possibly matching TRBD1 (5 bases). Germline V gene data show CDR1 as SNHLY and CDR2 as FYNNEI. The CDR3 loop spans 13 amino acids. The V and J ends lost 8 bases and 4 bases respectively, with 12 bases between them. CDR3 sequence reads: CASGSRGGNTIYF. The CDR3 bases are TGTGCCAGCGGCTCGAGGGGCGGAAACACCATATATTTT. The full variable domain, in which reference TRBV2 and TRBJ1-3 provide the parts outside the CDR3, is EPEVTQTPSHQVTQMGQEVILRCVPISNHLYFYWYRQILGQKVEFLVSFYNNEISEKSEIFDDQFSVERPDGSNFTLKIRSTKLEDSAMYFCASGSRGGNTIYFGEGSWLTVV.

This clone was observed many times. This chain links TRBV9 with TRBJ1-2; TRBD1 aligns across 7 bases. V was pared by 0 bases and J by 4 bases, with 6 bases of the junction left unmatched. The CDR3 consists of 15 residues. In germline, CDR1 is SGDLS, CDR2 YYNGEE. The CDR3 here is CASSVEEQGTYGYTF. CDR3 sequence (DNA): TGTGCCAGCAGCGTAGAAGAACAGGGGACCTATGGCTACACCTTC.

At least ten counts were recorded for this clone. The chain is built from TRBV5-6 and TRBJ1-6; D may be TRBD1 (5 bases). V was trimmed by 5 bases and J by 7 bases, leaving 16 bases between them. Germline CDR1 is SGHDT and CDR2 is YYEEEE. The CDR3 covers 15 residues. CDR3 in amino acids: CASSGVRQPNSPLHF. CDR3 sequence (DNA): TGTGCCAGCAGTGGGGTAAGACAGCCCAATTCACCCCTCCACTTT.

The chain joins TRBV20-1 to TRBJ2-1, with D possibly called TRBD1 or TRBD2 (6 bases each). The length of the CDR3 is 15 residues. V was pared by 3 bases and J by 7 bases, with 19 bases between. Germline CDR1 DFQATT, CDR2 SNEGSKA (reference sequence). The CDR3 coding sequence is TGCAGTGCTAGCATCACTGGGGGGCTGGCAAATGAGCAGTTCTTC. Translating it yields CSASITGGLANEQFF.

There are many counts of this clone. V gene TRBV2 combines with J gene TRBJ2-5, with D possibly TRBD2 on 6 matching bases. Trimming took 9 bases from V and 5 from J, leaving 22 bases between them. The germline gives CDR1 SNHLY, CDR2 FYNNEI. The CDR3 extends over 15 amino acids. CDR3 DNA sequence: TGTGCCAGTCAATCCGGGACTGGGAACACGGAGACCCAGTACTTC. It translates to CASQSGTGNTETQYF. Variable domain in full (rest from reference TRBV2 and TRBJ2-5): EPEVTQTPSHQVTQMGQEVILRCVPISNHLYFYWYRQILGQKVEFLVSFYNNEISEKSEIFDDQFSVERPDGSNFTLKIRSTKLEDSAMYFCASQSGTGNTETQYFGPGTRLLVL.

Comment on this clone: This may be a read error: a much more frequent sequence differs by one nucleotide. Other DNA sequences in this specimen translate into the identical CDR3. V and J are TRBV3-1 and TRBJ2-1, with D possibly matching TRBD2 (7 bases). The CDR3 totals 13 residues. Germline CDR1 reads LGHDT; CDR2 reads YNNKEL (reference sequence). The CDR3 is CASSQAGAGASIF. DNA of the CDR3: TGTGCCAGCAGCCAAGCGGGGGCGGGAGCCTCGATCTTC.

By sample share, this clone is medium-sized. CDR3 in DNA: TGTGCCACCCAAAGGGGGGGCTTCTACGAGCAGTACTTC. Its translation is CATQRGGFYEQYF. The chain carries TRBV6-2 or TRBV6-3 and TRBJ2-7; TRBD2 might be the D (7 bases). V was shortened by 10 bases and J by 3 bases, with 16 bases between the two germline ends. CDR3 length equals 13 residues. Germline assignment: CDR1 MNHEY and CDR2 SVGEGT.

The gene calls are TRBV28 and TRBJ2-7, with 11 bases identical to TRBD1. Germline CDR1 reads MDHEN; CDR2 reads SYDVKM. The CDR3 runs to 14 residues. V lost 7 bases and J lost 7; bases outside the gene matches: 9. The CDR3 loop is CASITPGTGGEQYF. CDR3 DNA sequence: TGTGCCAGCATTACCCCTGGGACAGGGGGGGAGCAGTACTTC.

The chain has TRBV9 and TRBJ2-3; the D is unclear. CDR3 length equals 13 residues. Germline V gene sequence: CDR1 SGDLS, CDR2 YYNGEE. The germline V and J ends were trimmed by 4 bases and 7 bases, with 13 bases remaining between them. The CDR3 DNA sequence: TGTGCCAGCAGCTCCGAAAGGCCATATACGCAGTATTTT. Translated, it gives CASSSERPYTQYF.

V and J are TRBV20-1 and TRBJ2-7; the match to TRBD2 covers 10 bases. V dropped 6 bases and J dropped 2; count of bases not matched to a gene: 10. CDR3 length equals 15 residues. Germline assignment: CDR1 DFQATT and CDR2 SNEGSKA (reference sequence). The DNA for the CDR3 is TGCAGTGCGATCCCTAGCGGGAGTTCAACCTACGAGCAGTACTTC. Amino acids: CSAIPSGSSTYEQYF.

As regards this clone: Other DNA sequences in this specimen translate into the identical CDR3. The gene calls are TRBV7-2 and TRBJ1-3; the D is unclear. CDR3 length: 15 amino acids. Germline CDR1 reads SGHTA; CDR2 reads FQGNSA. The germline V and J ends were trimmed by 0 bases and 1 base, with 7 bases remaining between them. This chain's CDR3 is CASSLAGNSGNTIYF. The CDR3 nucleotides are TGTGCCAGCAGCTTAGCGGGGAATTCTGGAAACACCATATATTTT. Complete variable domain (other parts from reference TRBV7-2 and TRBJ1-3): GAGVSQSPSNKVTEKGKDVELRCDPISGHTALYWYRQSLGQGLEFLIYFQGNSAPDKSGLPSDRFSAERTGGSVSTLTIQRTQQEDSAVYLCASSLAGNSGNTIYFGEGSWLTVV.

The sample holds many counts of this clone. This sequence joins TRBV4-1 and TRBJ1-4; D is unclear. This CDR3 spans 18 amino acids. V was cut by 0 bases and J by 0 bases, with 14 bases left in between. Germline CDR1 MGHRA, CDR2 YSYEKL. The CDR3 loop is CASSQDSRVGATNEKLFF. The CDR3, as DNA: TGCGCCAGCAGCCAAGATTCTAGGGTCGGTGCAACTAATGAAAAACTGTTTTTT.

The sample holds many counts of this clone. The chain links TRBV30 to TRBJ1-6, with 9 bases aligning to TRBD1. This CDR3 spans 12 amino acids. Germline trimming cut 5 bases from V and 7 bases from J; bases unmatched to any gene: 0. Germline CDR1 GTSNPN, CDR2 SVGIG (reference sequence). In DNA, the CDR3 is TGTGCCTGGGGACAGGGGAATTCACCCCTCCACTTT. Translation: CAWGQGNSPLHF.

J is TRBJ2-7 and V is TRBV12-5; 9 bases are shared with TRBD1. CDR1 and CDR2 from the germline V gene are LGHNT and FRNRAP. The CDR3 consists of 14 residues. V lost 6 bases and J lost 3; bases outside the gene matches: 6. CDR3 DNA: TGTGCTAGTGGGACCGGACAGGGGCTCTACGAGCAGTACTTC. Protein product: CASGTGQGLYEQYF.

Written as DNA, the CDR3 is TGTGCCAGTAGTAGGGGCGGGGGATCAAATGAGCAGTTCTTC. It encodes CASSRGGGSNEQFF. The chain joins TRBV19 to TRBJ2-1; 7 nucleotides match TRBD2. V gave up 4 bases and J gave up 7 bases; unmatched junction bases: 7. The length of the CDR3 is 14 residues. Germline CDR1 LNHDA, CDR2 SQIVND (reference sequence).

This clone was recorded many times. V and J are TRBV18 and TRBJ1-1; 7 nucleotides match TRBD1. Germline CDR1 KGHSH, CDR2 LQKENI. This CDR3 has 16 residues. After removal of 1 base from V and 4 bases from J, the junction contained 9 bases not matched to a gene. In DNA form, the CDR3 reads TGTGCCAGCTCACCACTGGAGGGGGCGCGGGTCACTGAAGCTTTCTTT. It codes for CASSPLEGARVTEAFF.

V gene TRBV11-2 combines with J gene TRBJ2-2; no reliable D call. Trimming removed 0 bases at V and 1 base at J, with 9 bases between. Germline V CDR1 and CDR2: SGHAT, FQNNGV. There are 16 residues in the CDR3. CDR3 nucleotide sequence: TGTGCCAGCAGCTTAGATAGGATTGGGAACACCGGGGAGCTGTTTTTT. Translating it yields CASSLDRIGNTGELFF.

As regards this clone: An end of the junction differs from the germline gene, which may be a read error. The chain employs TRBV24-1 and TRBJ2-1; D might be TRBD1 or TRBD2, each matching 5 bases. This CDR3 spans 13 amino acids. From germline, CDR1 is KGHDR and CDR2 SFDVKD. CDR3 DNA: TGTGCCACCCGAGGGGCATCCTACAATGAGCATTTCTTC. The encoded protein is CATRGASYNEHFF.

By proportion, this clone is medium-sized (0.01 to 0.1%). V gene TRBV12-3 or TRBV12-4 combines with J gene TRBJ2-7; TRBD2 might be the D (5 bases). V lost 6 bases to trimming and J lost 6 bases, with 15 bases between them. This CDR3 comprises 13 residues. The CDR3 sequence is CASSLTGVGEQYF. The CDR3 DNA sequence: TGTGCCAGCAGCTTAACCGGGGTTGGCGAGCAGTACTTC.

This clone has only a few counts. The J gene is TRBJ2-7, the V gene TRBV6-5; the match to TRBD2 covers 9 bases. CDR1 is MNHEY, CDR2 SVGAGI, per germline. This CDR3 is built from 14 residues. V dropped 7 bases and J dropped 5; count of bases not matched to a gene: 9. The CDR3 is CASISSGRTHEQYF. CDR3 sequence (DNA): TGTGCCAGCATTTCAAGCGGGAGGACCCACGAGCAGTACTTC.